Following are 16 T cell receptor beta chains from one sample sequenced in a study of cytomegalovirus exposure and HLA in healthy donors. The PCR used 60 Vbeta and 13 Jbeta primers. Sequencing used immunoSEQ multiplex PCR; TCRdb keeps in-frame clones, though not all of them. The sample consists of 150,000 to 180,000 clones, approximately 74% of them appearing once. The material sequenced was PBMCs. The receptors stem from a man aged 25-40 years in good health and CMV-seronegative.

The chain employs TRBV29-1 and TRBJ2-7, with D possibly being TRBD2 (6 bases). The CDR3 sequence is 11 residues long. Trimming stripped 7 bases from V and 2 bases from J, with 9 bases between. Germline values: CDR1 SQVTM, CDR2 ANQGSEA. CDR3 in amino acids: CSATSTYEQYF. CDR3 in DNA: TGCAGCGCGACTAGTACCTACGAGCAGTACTTC.

This rearrangement joins TRBV5-1 to TRBJ1-1, with D tentatively TRBD1 (6 bases). The V end was cut by 2 bases, the J end by 1 base, with 9 bases between. The germline V gene has CDR1 SGHRS and CDR2 YFSETQ. CDR3 length equals 14 residues. The DNA of the CDR3 is TGCGCCAGCAGCTTAGAGACAGGGAACACTGAAGCTTTCTTT. Its protein is CASSLETGNTEAFF.

In DNA form, the CDR3 reads TGTGCCAGCAGTACACCGGGACAGATGTACGAGCAGTACTTC. Translated: CASSTPGQMYEQYF. The chain uses TRBV27 and TRBJ2-7; 7 bases match TRBD1. Germline V gives CDR1 MNHEY, CDR2 SMNVEV (reference sequence). Unmatched junction bases numbered 8, after V lost 5 bases and J lost 4 bases. This CDR3 is 14 amino acids long.

This clone was observed a few times. The chain uses TRBV27 and TRBJ2-3; D is unclear. Trimming removed 3 bases from V and 6 bases from J, with 7 bases in between. Germline CDR1 is MNHEY and CDR2 is SMNVEV (reference sequence). The CDR3 loop spans 12 amino acids. CDR3 sequence: CASSFIADTQYF. The CDR3 nucleotides read TGTGCCAGCAGTTTCATCGCGGATACGCAGTATTTT.

This rearrangement joins TRBV7-8 to TRBJ2-7; 7 nucleotides line up with TRBD1. There are 13 residues in the CDR3. The V segment lost 0 bases and the J segment 6 bases; nucleotides outside the gene matches: 2. The germline gives CDR1 SGHVS, CDR2 FQNEAQ. CDR3 DNA: TGTGCCAGCAGCTTAGCGACAGGGATCGAGCAGTACTTC. It codes for CASSLATGIEQYF. Using reference TRBV7-8 and TRBJ2-7 for the parts outside the CDR3, the full variable domain is GAGVSQSPRYKVAKRGQDVALRCDPISGHVSLFWYQQALGQGPEFLTYFQNEAQLDKSGLPSDRFFAERPEGSVSTLKIQRTQQEDSAVYLCASSLATGIEQYFGPGTRLTVT.

The sample holds a few counts of this clone. This chain joins TRBV18 and TRBJ1-6, with D hard to call. With 0 bases removed from V and 4 bases from J, the gap between germline ends came to 13 bases. Germline lookup yields CDR1 KGHSH and CDR2 LQKENI. The CDR3 extends over 17 amino acids. The CDR3 nucleotides are TGTGCCAGCTCACCACCTGCAAGCTCCCGATATAATTCACCCCTCCACTTT. Encoded protein: CASSPPASSRYNSPLHF.

The chain couples TRBV29-1 to TRBJ1-2, with TRBD1 matching over 7 bases. This CDR3 has 12 amino acids. J lost 6 bases, V lost 4 bases, and 5 bases had no gene match. The V gene's germline CDR1 is SQVTM and CDR2 ANQGSEA. The CDR3 region is CSVVPRGDGYTF. The CDR3 DNA sequence: TGCAGCGTTGTGCCCAGGGGGGATGGCTACACCTTC. The full variable domain, completed using reference TRBV29-1 and TRBJ1-2, is SAVISQKPSRDICQRGTSLTIQCQVDSQVTMMFWYRQQPGQSLTLIATANQGSEATYESGFVIDKFPISRPNLTFSTLTVSNMSPEDSSIYLCSVVPRGDGYTFGSGTRLTVV.

The V and J genes are TRBV6-1 and TRBJ1-2; D remains ambiguous. Germline CDR1 MNHNS, CDR2 SASEGT. The length of the CDR3 is 13 residues. Between the trimmed V and J ends, which lost 3 bases and 4 bases, there was a span of 9 bases. The CDR3 sequence: CASSEGAGYGYTF. CDR3 in DNA: TGTGCCAGCAGTGAGGGCGCAGGCTATGGCTACACCTTC.

This chain uses TRBV2 with TRBJ2-5; 7 nucleotides line up with TRBD2. The CDR3 runs to 13 residues. V lost 6 bases and J lost 5; bases outside the gene matches: 6. The germline V gene encodes CDR1 SNHLY and CDR2 FYNNEI. The CDR3: CASRPRGRETQYF. Here the CDR3 DNA reads TGTGCCAGCAGGCCGCGGGGGAGGGAGACCCAGTACTTC.

In DNA form, the CDR3 reads TGTGCCAGCAGCGTAGGGGACTACCAAGAGACCCAGTACTTC. It yields the protein CASSVGDYQETQYF. V gene TRBV9 combines with J gene TRBJ2-5, with D tentatively TRBD2 (6 bases). Germline CDR1 and CDR2: SGDLS and YYNGEE. V dropped 0 bases and J dropped 0 bases, with 6 bases sitting between them. CDR3 size: 14 residues.

The gene calls are TRBV19 and TRBJ1-3, with 9 bases aligning to TRBD1. CDR1 and CDR2 (germline): LNHDA, SQIVND (reference sequence). V lost 5 bases and J lost 4; bases outside the gene matches: 6. This CDR3 comprises 15 residues. CDR3 region: CASSPWTGEGNTIYF. Written as DNA, the CDR3 is TGTGCCAGTAGTCCGTGGACAGGGGAAGGAAACACCATATATTTT.

The CDR3 DNA sequence: TGTGCCACCTTTTCTCCGGGACAGGCTCATTCACCCCTCCACTTT. Translating gives CATFSPGQAHSPLHF. The J gene is TRBJ1-6, the V gene TRBV7-2; 8 positions match TRBD1. The CDR3 totals 15 residues. Unmatched junction bases numbered 13, after V lost 10 bases and J lost 8 bases. CDR1 and CDR2 from the germline V gene are SGHTA and FQGNSA. Complete variable domain (other parts from reference TRBV7-2 and TRBJ1-6): GAGVSQSPSNKVTEKGKDVELRCDPISGHTALYWYRQSLGQGLEFLIYFQGNSAPDKSGLPSDRFSAERTGGSVSTLTIQRTQQEDSAVYLCATFSPGQAHSPLHFGNGTRLTVT.

V is TRBV14 and J is TRBJ2-3, with TRBD2 identical over 11 bases. The V and J ends lost 0 bases and 2 bases, in that order; junction bases with no gene match: 10. The CDR3 covers 19 residues. CDR1 SGHDN and CDR2 FVKESK come from the germline V gene. The CDR3 nucleotides are TGTGCCAGCAGCCAAGAAGGGCTAGCGGGGGGCCGATTCACAGATACGCAGTATTTT. It is translated as CASSQEGLAGGRFTDTQYF. Combining the CDR3 with reference TRBV14 and TRBJ2-3 gives the whole variable domain EAGVTQFPSHSVIEKGQTVTLRCDPISGHDNLYWYRRVMGKEIKFLLHFVKESKQDESGMPNNRFLAERTGGTYSTLKVQPAELEDSGVYFCASSQEGLAGGRFTDTQYFGPGTRLTVL.

The V call is TRBV10-3, the J call TRBJ2-7; D is uncertain. The CDR3 covers 13 residues. In germline, CDR1 is ENHRY, CDR2 SYGVKD. Trimming took 2 bases from V and 0 from J, leaving 5 bases between them. CDR3 region: CAISEVSSYEQYF. The CDR3 nucleotides read TGTGCCATCAGTGAGGTCAGCTCCTACGAGCAGTACTTC.

CDR3 nucleotides: TGTGCCATCAGTGAGTCCCCGGCAGGGGATTCACCCCTCCACTTT. It translates to CAISESPAGDSPLHF. This rearrangement joins TRBV10-3 to TRBJ1-6; D is perhaps TRBD1 (6 bases). The germline V and J ends were trimmed by 0 bases and 8 bases, with 11 bases remaining between them. The CDR3 consists of 15 residues. CDR1 ENHRY and CDR2 SYGVKD come from the germline V gene.

This chain uses TRBV29-1 with TRBJ2-3, with a weak D call TRBD1 (6 bases). This CDR3 comprises 12 residues. Germline CDR1 reads SQVTM; CDR2 reads ANQGSEA. V lost 7 bases and J 2 bases, leaving 10 bases between the germline ends. The CDR3 here is CSGTGFTDTQYF. The CDR3 DNA sequence: TGCAGCGGCACAGGGTTCACAGATACGCAGTATTTT.